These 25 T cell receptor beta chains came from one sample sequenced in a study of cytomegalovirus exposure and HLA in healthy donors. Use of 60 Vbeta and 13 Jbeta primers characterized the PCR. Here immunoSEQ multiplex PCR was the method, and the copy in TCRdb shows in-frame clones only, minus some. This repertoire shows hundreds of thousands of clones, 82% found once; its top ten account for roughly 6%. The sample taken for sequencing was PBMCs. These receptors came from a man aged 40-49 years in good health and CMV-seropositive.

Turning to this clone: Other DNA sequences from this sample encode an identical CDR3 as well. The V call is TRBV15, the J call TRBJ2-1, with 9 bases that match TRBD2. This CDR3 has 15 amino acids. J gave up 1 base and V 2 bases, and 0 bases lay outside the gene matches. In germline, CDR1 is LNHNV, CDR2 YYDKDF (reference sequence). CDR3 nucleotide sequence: TGTGCCACCAGCAGACTAGCGGGGTCCTACAATGAGCAGTTCTTC. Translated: CATSRLAGSYNEQFF.

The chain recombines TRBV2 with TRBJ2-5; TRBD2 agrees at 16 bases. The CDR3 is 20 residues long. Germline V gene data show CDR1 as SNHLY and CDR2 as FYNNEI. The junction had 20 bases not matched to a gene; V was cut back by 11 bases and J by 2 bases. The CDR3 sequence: CAVKTGLGTSGRGEQETQYF. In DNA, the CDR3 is TGTGCCGTAAAGACAGGATTAGGGACTAGCGGGAGGGGGGAACAAGAGACCCAGTACTTC.

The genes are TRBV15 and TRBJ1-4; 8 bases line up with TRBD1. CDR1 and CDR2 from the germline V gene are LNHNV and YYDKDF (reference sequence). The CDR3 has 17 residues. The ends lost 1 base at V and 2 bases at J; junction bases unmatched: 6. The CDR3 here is CATSRGQGARTNEKLFF. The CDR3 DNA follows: TGTGCCACCAGCAGAGGTCAGGGGGCGCGGACTAATGAAAAACTGTTTTTT. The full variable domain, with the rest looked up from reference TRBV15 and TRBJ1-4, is DAMVIQNPRYQVTQFGKPVTLSCSQTLNHNVMYWYQQKSSQAPKLLFHYYDKDFNNEADTPDNFQSRRPNTSFCFLDIRSPGLGDTAMYLCATSRGQGARTNEKLFFGSGTQLSVL.

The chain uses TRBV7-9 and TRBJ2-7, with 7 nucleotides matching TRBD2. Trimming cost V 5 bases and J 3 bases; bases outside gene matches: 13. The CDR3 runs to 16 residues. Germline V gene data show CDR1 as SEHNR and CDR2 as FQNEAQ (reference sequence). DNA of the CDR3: TGTGCCAGCAGCCCGAAGGAAGGCGGGAGTAGCTACGAGCAGTACTTC. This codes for CASSPKEGGSSYEQYF.

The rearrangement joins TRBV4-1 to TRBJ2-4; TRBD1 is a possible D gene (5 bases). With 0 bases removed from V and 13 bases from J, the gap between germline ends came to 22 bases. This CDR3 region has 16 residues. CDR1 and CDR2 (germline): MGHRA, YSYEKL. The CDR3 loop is CASSQDLTGPISGQYF. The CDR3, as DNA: TGCGCCAGCAGCCAAGATCTAACAGGACCTATTAGTGGACAGTACTTC.

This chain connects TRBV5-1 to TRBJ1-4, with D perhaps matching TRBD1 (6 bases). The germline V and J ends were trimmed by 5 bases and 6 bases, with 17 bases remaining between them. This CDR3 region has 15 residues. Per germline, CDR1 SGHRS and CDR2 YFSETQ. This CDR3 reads CASRPYLQGHEKLFF. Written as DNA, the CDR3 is TGCGCCAGCAGGCCCTACTTACAGGGTCATGAAAAACTGTTTTTT.

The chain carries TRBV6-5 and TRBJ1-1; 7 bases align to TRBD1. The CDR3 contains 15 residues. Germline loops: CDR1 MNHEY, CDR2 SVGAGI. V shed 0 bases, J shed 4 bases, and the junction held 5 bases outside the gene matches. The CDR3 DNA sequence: TGTGCCAGCAGTTACTCGAGACAGGGAATCACTGAAGCTTTCTTT. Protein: CASSYSRQGITEAFF.

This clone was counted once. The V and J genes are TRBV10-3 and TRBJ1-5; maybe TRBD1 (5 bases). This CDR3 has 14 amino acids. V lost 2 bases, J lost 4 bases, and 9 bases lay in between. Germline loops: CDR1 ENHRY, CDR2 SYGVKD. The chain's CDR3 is CAISEAAGNQPQHF. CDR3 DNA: TGTGCCATCAGTGAGGCGGCAGGGAATCAGCCCCAGCATTTT.

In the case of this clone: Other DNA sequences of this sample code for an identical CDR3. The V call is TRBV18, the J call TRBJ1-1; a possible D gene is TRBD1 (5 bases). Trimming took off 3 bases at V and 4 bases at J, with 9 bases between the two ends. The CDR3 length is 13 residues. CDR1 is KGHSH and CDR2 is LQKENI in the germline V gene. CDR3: CASSPQGGTEAFF. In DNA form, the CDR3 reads TGTGCCAGCTCACCGCAGGGAGGCACTGAAGCTTTCTTT.

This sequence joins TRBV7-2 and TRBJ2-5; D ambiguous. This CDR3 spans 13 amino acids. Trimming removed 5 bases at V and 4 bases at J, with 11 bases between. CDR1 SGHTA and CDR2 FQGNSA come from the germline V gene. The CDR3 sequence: CASSQNSLETQYF. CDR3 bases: TGTGCCAGCAGCCAGAACAGTCTAGAGACCCAGTACTTC.

Here the CDR3 DNA reads TGTGCCAGCAGCCAACGAACAGATTACAATGAGCAGTTCTTC. Protein product: CASSQRTDYNEQFF. This sequence joins TRBV14 and TRBJ2-1; D not resolved. Germline V gene sequence: CDR1 SGHDN, CDR2 FVKESK. V lost 2 bases to trimming and J lost 4 bases, with 9 bases between them. The CDR3 extends over 14 amino acids.

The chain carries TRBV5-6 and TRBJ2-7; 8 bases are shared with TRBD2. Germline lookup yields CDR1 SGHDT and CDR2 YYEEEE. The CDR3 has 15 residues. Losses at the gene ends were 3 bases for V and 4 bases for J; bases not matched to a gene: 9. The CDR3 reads CASSSPTLAEYEQYV. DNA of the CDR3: TGTGCCAGCAGCTCACCCACACTAGCGGAATACGAGCAGTACGTC.

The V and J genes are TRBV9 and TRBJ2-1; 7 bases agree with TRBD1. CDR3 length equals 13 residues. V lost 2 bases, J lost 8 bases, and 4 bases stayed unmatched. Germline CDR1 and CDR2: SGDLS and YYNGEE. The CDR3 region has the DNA TGTGCCAGCAGCGTCGGGACAGTAGATGAGCAGTTCTTC. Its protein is CASSVGTVDEQFF.

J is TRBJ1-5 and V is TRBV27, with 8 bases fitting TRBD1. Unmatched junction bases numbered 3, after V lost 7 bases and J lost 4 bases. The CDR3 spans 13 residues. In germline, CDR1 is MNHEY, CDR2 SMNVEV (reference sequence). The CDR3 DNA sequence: TGTGCCAGCACCGGACAGGGAAATCAGCCCCAGCATTTT. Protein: CASTGQGNQPQHF.

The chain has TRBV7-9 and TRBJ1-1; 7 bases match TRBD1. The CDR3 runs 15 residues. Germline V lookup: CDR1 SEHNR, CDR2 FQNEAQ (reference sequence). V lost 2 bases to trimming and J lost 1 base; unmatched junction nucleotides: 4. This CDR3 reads CASSLSQGENTEAFF. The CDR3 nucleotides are TGTGCCAGCAGCTTATCCCAGGGGGAGAACACTGAAGCTTTCTTT.

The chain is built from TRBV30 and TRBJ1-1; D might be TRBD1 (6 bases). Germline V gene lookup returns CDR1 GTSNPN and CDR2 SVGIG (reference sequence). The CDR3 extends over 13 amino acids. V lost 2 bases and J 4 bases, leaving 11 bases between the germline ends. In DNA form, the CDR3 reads TGTGCCTGGAGTAGGGGGTGGACCACTGAAGCTTTCTTT. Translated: CAWSRGWTTEAFF.

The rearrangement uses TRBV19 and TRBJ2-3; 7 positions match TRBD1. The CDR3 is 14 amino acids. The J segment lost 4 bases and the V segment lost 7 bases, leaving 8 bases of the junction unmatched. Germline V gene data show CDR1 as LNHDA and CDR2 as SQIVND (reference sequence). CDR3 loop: CASKSGQIADTQYF. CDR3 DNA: TGTGCCAGTAAGTCGGGACAGATAGCAGATACGCAGTATTTT.

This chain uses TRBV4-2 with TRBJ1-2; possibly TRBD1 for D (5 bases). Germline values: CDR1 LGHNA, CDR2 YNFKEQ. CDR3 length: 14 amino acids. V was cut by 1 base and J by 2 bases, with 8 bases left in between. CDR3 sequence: CASSQGGPNYGYTF. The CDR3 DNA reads TGTGCCAGCAGCCAAGGGGGCCCGAACTATGGCTACACCTTC.

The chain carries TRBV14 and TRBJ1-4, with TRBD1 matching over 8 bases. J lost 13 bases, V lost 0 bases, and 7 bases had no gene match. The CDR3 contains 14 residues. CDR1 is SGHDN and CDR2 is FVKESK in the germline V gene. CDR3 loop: CASSQESRGQGLFF. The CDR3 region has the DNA TGTGCCAGCAGCCAAGAGAGCAGGGGGCAAGGACTGTTTTTT.

The CDR3 bases are TGCGCCAGCAGCCAGACAGGGGAAAGTAACACTGAAGCTTTCTTT. Encoded protein: CASSQTGESNTEAFF. The chain links TRBV5-1 to TRBJ1-1; 8 positions agree with TRBD1. Unmatched junction bases numbered 7, after V lost 4 bases and J lost 2 bases. The CDR3 is 15 residues long. Per the germline V gene, CDR1 is SGHRS and CDR2 is YFSETQ.

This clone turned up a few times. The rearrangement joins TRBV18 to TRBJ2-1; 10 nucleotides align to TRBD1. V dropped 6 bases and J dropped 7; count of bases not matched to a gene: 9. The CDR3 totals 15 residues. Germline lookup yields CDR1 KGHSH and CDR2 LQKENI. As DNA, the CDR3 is TGTGCCAGCTCCAGCCGGGACAGGGGAGGAAATGAGCAGTTCTTC. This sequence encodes CASSSRDRGGNEQFF.

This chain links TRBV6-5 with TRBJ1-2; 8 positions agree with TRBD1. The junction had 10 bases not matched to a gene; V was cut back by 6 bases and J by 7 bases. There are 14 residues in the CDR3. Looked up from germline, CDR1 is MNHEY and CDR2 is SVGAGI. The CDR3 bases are TGTGCCAGCAGCGTAATTCAGGGGGCTGGTGGCTACACCTTC. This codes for CASSVIQGAGGYTF.

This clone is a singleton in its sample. The CDR3 sequence: CASLDGTGHTDTQYF. CDR3 nucleotides: TGTGCCAGCCTCGACGGGACAGGACACACAGATACGCAGTATTTT. The chain combines TRBV18 with TRBJ2-3; 8 bases map to TRBD1. Trimming at V came to 8 bases and at J to 2 bases, leaving 9 bases not matched to a gene. This CDR3 has 15 residues. From germline, CDR1 is KGHSH and CDR2 LQKENI.

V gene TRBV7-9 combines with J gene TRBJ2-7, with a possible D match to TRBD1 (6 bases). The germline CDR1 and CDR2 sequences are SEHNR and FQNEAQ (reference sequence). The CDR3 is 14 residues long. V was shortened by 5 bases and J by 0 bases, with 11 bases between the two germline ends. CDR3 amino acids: CASSGRQDSYEQYV. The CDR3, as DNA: TGTGCCAGCAGCGGAAGACAGGACTCCTACGAGCAGTACGTC.

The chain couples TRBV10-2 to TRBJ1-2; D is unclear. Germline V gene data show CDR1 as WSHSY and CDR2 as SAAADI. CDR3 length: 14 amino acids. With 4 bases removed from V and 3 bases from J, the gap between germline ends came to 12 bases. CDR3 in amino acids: CASSAPPLYYGYTF. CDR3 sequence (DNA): TGCGCCAGCAGTGCCCCCCCTTTATACTATGGCTACACCTTC.